This T cell receptor (beta chain) originates from a study of blood T cell repertoires in COVID-19. Looking at the study overall: Sites in the United States, Italy and Spain provided acute and convalescent COVID-19 samples. From T cells, B-cell-depleted T cells, or PBMCs came the material, which was cDNA or gDNA.

In the original processing: Amplification from reference gene primers served as the basis for estimated nucleated cell counts. TCRdb's copy holds only in-frame clones and misses some; the assay was immunoSEQ multiplex PCR. V and J calls and clone size are given by that table; D and trimming were obtained from the DNA. The repertoire includes 110,000 to 150,000 clones, roughly 91% of them detected once, and around 3.2% sits in the top ten. Sequencing input: peripheral blood. This TCR derives from a man aged 60 to 75 with active or convalescent COVID-19.

The CDR3 region has the DNA TGTGCCAGCAGCTTAGGGGACAGGGTCGAGCAGTACTTC. Its protein product is CASSLGDRVEQYF. J is TRBJ2-7 and V is TRBV7-9, with 9 bases that match TRBD1. Looked up from germline, CDR1 is SEHNR and CDR2 is FQNEAQ (reference sequence). V was pared by 1 base and J by 6 bases, with 1 base of the junction left unmatched. CDR3 length equals 13 residues.